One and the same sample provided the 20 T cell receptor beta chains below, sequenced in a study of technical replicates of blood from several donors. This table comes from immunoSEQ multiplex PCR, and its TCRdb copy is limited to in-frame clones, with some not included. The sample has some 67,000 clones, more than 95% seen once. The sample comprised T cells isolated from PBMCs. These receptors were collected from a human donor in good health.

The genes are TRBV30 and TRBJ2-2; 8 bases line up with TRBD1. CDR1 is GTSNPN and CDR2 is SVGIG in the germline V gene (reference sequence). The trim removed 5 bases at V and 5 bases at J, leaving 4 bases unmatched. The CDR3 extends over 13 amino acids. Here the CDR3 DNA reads TGTGCCTGGGGAACAGGGGGTACCGGGGAGCTGTTTTTT. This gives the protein CAWGTGGTGELFF.

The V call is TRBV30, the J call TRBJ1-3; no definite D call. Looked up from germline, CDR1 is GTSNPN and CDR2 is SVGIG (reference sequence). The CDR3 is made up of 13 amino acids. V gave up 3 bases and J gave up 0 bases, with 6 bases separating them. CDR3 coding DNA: TGTGCCTGGAGACAGTACTCTGGAAACACCATATATTTT. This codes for CAWRQYSGNTIYF.

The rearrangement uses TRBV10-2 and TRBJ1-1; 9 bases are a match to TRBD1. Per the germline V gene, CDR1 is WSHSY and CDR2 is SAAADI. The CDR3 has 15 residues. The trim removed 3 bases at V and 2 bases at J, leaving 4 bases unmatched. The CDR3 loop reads CASSDQTGGNTEAFF. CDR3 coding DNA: TGCGCCAGCAGTGATCAAACAGGGGGCAACACTGAAGCTTTCTTT.

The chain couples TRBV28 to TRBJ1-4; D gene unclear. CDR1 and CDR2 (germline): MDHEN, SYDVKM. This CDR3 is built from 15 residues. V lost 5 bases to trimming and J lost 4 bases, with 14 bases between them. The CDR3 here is CASSIGRAGNEKLFF. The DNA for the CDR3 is TGTGCCAGCAGTATAGGGAGGGCCGGTAATGAAAAACTGTTTTTT. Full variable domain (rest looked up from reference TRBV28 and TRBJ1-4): DVKVTQSSRYLVKRTGEKVFLECVQDMDHENMFWYRQDPGLGLRLIYFSYDVKMKEKGDIPEGYSVSREKKERFSLILESASTNQTSMYLCASSIGRAGNEKLFFGSGTQLSVL.

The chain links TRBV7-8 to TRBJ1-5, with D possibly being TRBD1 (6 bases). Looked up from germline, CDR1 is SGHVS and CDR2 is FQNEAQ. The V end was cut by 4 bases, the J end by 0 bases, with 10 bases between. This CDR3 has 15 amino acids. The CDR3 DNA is TGTGCCAGCAGCTACCGGGACATTAGCAATCAGCCCCAGCATTTT. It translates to CASSYRDISNQPQHF.

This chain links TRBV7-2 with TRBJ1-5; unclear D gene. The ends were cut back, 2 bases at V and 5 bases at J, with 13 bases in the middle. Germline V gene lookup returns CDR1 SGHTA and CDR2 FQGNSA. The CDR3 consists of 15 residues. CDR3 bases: TGTGCCAGCAGCTTATATACCGGAGACCATCAGCCCCAGCATTTT. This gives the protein CASSLYTGDHQPQHF.

CDR3 DNA sequence: TGTGCCAGCAGTTCCGGGTCGGGGGGCAATCAGCCCCAGCATTTT. The encoded protein is CASSSGSGGNQPQHF. The rearrangement joins TRBV6-5 to TRBJ1-5; the D gene is possibly TRBD1 (5 bases). CDR1 is MNHEY and CDR2 is SVGAGI in the germline V gene. V shed 4 bases and J shed 2 bases, with 12 bases lying between them. The CDR3 has 15 amino acids.

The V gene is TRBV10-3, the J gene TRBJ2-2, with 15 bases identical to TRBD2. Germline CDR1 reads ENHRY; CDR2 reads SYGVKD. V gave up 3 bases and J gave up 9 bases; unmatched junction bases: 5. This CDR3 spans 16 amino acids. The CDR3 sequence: CAISDGLAGGVRELFF. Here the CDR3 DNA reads TGTGCCATCAGTGATGGACTAGCGGGAGGGGTCCGGGAGCTGTTTTTT.

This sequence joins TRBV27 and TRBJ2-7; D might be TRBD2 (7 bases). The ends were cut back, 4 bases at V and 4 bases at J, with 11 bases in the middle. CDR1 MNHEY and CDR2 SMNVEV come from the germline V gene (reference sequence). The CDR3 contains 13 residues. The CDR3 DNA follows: TGTGCCAGCAGTTGGCGGGGGCAATACGAGCAGTACTTC. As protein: CASSWRGQYEQYF.

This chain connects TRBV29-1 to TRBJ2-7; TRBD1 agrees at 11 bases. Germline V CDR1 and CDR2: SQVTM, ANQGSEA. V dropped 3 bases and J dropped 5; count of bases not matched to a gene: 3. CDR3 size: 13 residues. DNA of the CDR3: TGCAGCGTTGAGGGACAGGGGGGACACGAGCAGTACTTC. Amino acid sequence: CSVEGQGGHEQYF.

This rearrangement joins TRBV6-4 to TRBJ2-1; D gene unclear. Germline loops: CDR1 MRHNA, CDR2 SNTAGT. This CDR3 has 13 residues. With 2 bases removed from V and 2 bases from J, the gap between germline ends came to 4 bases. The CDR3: CASSDVAYNEQFF. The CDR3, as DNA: TGTGCCAGCAGTGACGTAGCCTACAATGAGCAGTTCTTC.

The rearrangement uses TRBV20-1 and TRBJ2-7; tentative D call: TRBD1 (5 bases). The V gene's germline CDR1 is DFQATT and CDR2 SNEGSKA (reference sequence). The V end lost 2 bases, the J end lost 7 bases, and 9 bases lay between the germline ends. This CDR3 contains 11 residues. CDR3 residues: CSARQGWEQYF. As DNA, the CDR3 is TGCAGTGCTAGACAGGGTTGGGAGCAGTACTTC.

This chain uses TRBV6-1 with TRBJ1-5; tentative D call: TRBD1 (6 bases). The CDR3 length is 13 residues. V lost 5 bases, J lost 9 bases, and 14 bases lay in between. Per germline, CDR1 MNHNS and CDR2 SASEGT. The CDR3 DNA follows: TGTGCCAGCAGTACCGAGACAGGAATGCCCCAGCATTTT. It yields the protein CASSTETGMPQHF.

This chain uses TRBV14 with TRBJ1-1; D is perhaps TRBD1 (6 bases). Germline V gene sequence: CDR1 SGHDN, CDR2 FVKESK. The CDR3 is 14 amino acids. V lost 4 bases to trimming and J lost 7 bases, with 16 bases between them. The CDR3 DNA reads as TGTGCCAGCAGCCGAAGGGGGAGTTGGGGTGAAGCTTTCTTT. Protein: CASSRRGSWGEAFF.

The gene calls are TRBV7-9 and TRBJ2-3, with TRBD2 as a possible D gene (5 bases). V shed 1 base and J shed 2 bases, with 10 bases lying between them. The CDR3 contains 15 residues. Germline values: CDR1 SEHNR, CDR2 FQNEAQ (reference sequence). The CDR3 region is CASSLETTVTDTQYF. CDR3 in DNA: TGTGCCAGCAGCTTAGAGACTACCGTCACAGATACGCAGTATTTT.

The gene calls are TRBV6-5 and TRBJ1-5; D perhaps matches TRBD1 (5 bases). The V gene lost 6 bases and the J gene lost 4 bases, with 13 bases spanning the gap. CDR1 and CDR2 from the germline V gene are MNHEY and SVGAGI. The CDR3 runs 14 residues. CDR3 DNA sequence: TGTGCCAGCAGACCTACCCAGGGAAATCAGCCCCAGCATTTT. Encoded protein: CASRPTQGNQPQHF.

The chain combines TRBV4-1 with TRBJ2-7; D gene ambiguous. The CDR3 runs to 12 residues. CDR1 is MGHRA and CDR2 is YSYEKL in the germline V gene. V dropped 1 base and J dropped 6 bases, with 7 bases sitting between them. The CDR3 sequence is CASSQASGEQYF. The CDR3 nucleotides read TGCGCCAGCAGCCAAGCGTCAGGCGAGCAGTACTTC.

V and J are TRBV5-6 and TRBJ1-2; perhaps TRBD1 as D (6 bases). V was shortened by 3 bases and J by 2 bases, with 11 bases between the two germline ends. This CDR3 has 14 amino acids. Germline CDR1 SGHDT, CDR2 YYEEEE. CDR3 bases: TGTGCCAGCAGCTCGGGACACTTAAACTATGGCTACACCTTC. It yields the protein CASSSGHLNYGYTF.

The CDR3 here is CASSYVRAGGKETQYF. The CDR3 coding sequence is TGTGCCAGCAGTTACGTGAGGGCGGGGGGGAAAGAGACCCAGTACTTC. The V gene is TRBV6-5, the J gene TRBJ2-5; 9 nucleotides agree with TRBD2. CDR3 size: 16 residues. The ends lost 2 bases at V and 3 bases at J; junction bases unmatched: 7. CDR1 and CDR2 from the germline V gene are MNHEY and SVGAGI.

This chain's CDR3 is CASSLDLSILHGELFF. CDR3 nucleotides: TGTGCCAGCAGCTTAGATCTTAGCATCCTACACGGGGAGCTGTTTTTT. The chain combines TRBV11-2 with TRBJ2-2; D unclear. The V and J ends lost 0 bases and 7 bases respectively, with 15 bases between them. Germline CDR1 and CDR2: SGHAT and FQNNGV. The CDR3 covers 16 residues. The full variable domain, its missing parts supplied by reference TRBV11-2 and TRBJ2-2, is EAGVAQSPRYKIIEKRQSVAFWCNPISGHATLYWYQQILGQGPKLLIQFQNNGVVDDSQLPKDRFSAERLKGVDSTLKIQPAKLEDSAVYLCASSLDLSILHGELFFGEGSRLTVL.